The clone carrying this TCR beta chain appeared once. The data are from a study of blood T cell repertoires in COVID-19. At the level of the study: Italy, Spain and the United States were the sources of the convalescent and acute COVID-19 samples. T cells, B-cell-depleted T cells, or PBMCs supplied cDNA or gDNA.

Original handling: Nucleated cell number was recorded as an estimate derived from reference gene primer amplification. TCRdb's copy holds only in-frame clones and misses some; the assay was immunoSEQ multiplex PCR. Clone size and the V and J calls come from that table; the DNA yielded D and trimming. The profile shows about 290,000 clones, around 89% of them singletons. This TCR derives from a man in his forties with acute or convalescent COVID-19. Sequenced material: peripheral blood.

CDR3 nucleotides: TGTGCCAGCAGTTTCCAACAGGTTGAGCAGTACTTC. Translated: CASSFQQVEQYF. The chain uses TRBV6-5 and TRBJ2-7; a weak D match, TRBD1 (5 bases). V was clipped by 4 bases and J by 7 bases, with 11 bases between them. The CDR3 has 12 residues. CDR1 MNHEY and CDR2 SVGAGI come from the germline V gene.